Shown below are 24 T cell receptor beta chains from a single sample sequenced in a study of blood T cell repertoires in COVID-19. Clones were read by immunoSEQ multiplex PCR, and TCRdb kept only the in-frame ones, dropping some. The data show some 350,000 clones, 85% to 90% seen once. Material for sequencing was peripheral blood. These receptors were obtained from a young man with active or convalescent COVID-19.

The V and J genes are TRBV7-9 and TRBJ1-6; 7 nucleotides agree with TRBD1. In germline, CDR1 is SEHNR, CDR2 FQNEAQ (reference sequence). The CDR3 is 15 amino acids. The V and J ends lost 1 base and 5 bases, in that order; junction bases with no gene match: 2. Here the CDR3 reads CASSLVDRDNSPLHF. The CDR3 region has the DNA TGTGCCAGCAGCTTAGTTGACAGGGATAATTCACCCCTCCACTTT.

The V call is TRBV10-3, the J call TRBJ1-1; 7 bases fit TRBD1. CDR3 length: 14 amino acids. Germline trimming cut 4 bases from V and 0 bases from J; bases unmatched to any gene: 2. Germline CDR1 and CDR2: ENHRY and SYGVKD. The DNA of the CDR3 is TGTGCCATCAGTGGGACAGGTATGAACACTGAAGCTTTCTTT. As protein: CAISGTGMNTEAFF.

This chain links TRBV5-8 with TRBJ1-4; D not certain. This CDR3 region has 13 residues. Germline V gene sequence: CDR1 SGHTS, CDR2 YDEGEE. The V end lost 4 bases, the J end lost 12 bases, and 16 bases lay between the germline ends. The CDR3 region is CASSQLGGRELFF. The CDR3 DNA is TGTGCCAGCAGCCAACTTGGAGGGAGGGAACTGTTTTTT.

The chain carries TRBV9 and TRBJ2-2; 12 bases map to TRBD2. J lost 4 bases, V lost 0 bases, and 7 bases had no gene match. Germline V gives CDR1 SGDLS, CDR2 YYNGEE. The CDR3 runs 18 residues. CDR3 coding DNA: TGTGCCAGCAGCGTAGCGAGACTAGCGGGGGCGTTCACCGGGGAGCTGTTTTTT. Protein product: CASSVARLAGAFTGELFF.

This rearrangement joins TRBV28 to TRBJ2-7, with 10 bases fitting TRBD2. After removal of 6 bases from V and 5 bases from J, the junction contained 10 bases not matched to a gene. Germline loops: CDR1 MDHEN, CDR2 SYDVKM. This CDR3 contains 15 residues. In DNA, the CDR3 is TGTGCCAGCAGGAAAGAAATAGCGGGAGGCGACGAGCAGTACTTC. Encoded protein: CASRKEIAGGDEQYF.

The chain carries TRBV12-3 or TRBV12-4 and TRBJ1-6, with no clear D. The CDR3 consists of 13 residues. Trimming cost V 8 bases and J 8 bases, with 13 bases left between them. The CDR3 region has the DNA TGTGCCAGCTCTCATAACAGTTATTCACCCCTCCACTTT. Protein product: CASSHNSYSPLHF.

V and J are TRBV27 and TRBJ2-1; 15 positions match TRBD2. The CDR3 is made up of 15 amino acids. Looked up from germline, CDR1 is MNHEY and CDR2 is SMNVEV (reference sequence). J lost 3 bases, V lost 6 bases, and 0 bases had no gene match. The chain's CDR3 is CASRGLAGGYNEQFF. CDR3 nucleotides: TGTGCCAGCAGGGGACTAGCGGGGGGCTACAATGAGCAGTTCTTC.

The gene calls are TRBV6-6 and TRBJ1-4, with TRBD1 matching 9 bases. The CDR3 totals 14 residues. Germline CDR1 MNHNY, CDR2 SVGAGI (reference sequence). Losses at the gene ends were 6 bases for V and 8 bases for J; bases not matched to a gene: 7. CDR3 protein: CASRPGQGWEKLFF. In DNA, the CDR3 is TGTGCCAGCAGACCGGGACAGGGTTGGGAAAAACTGTTTTTT.

This clone has only one observation. The rearrangement uses TRBV7-2 and TRBJ2-2; possible D gene TRBD1, 6 bases. The V gene's germline CDR1 is SGHTA and CDR2 FQGNSA. Trimming left V 6 bases short and J 4 bases short, with 12 bases between. The CDR3 totals 14 residues. CDR3 in amino acids: CASSSGQRTGELFF. The DNA for the CDR3 is TGTGCCAGCAGTTCTGGACAGCGCACCGGGGAGCTGTTTTTT. Filled out from reference TRBV7-2 and TRBJ2-2, the complete variable domain reads GAGVSQSPSNKVTEKGKDVELRCDPISGHTALYWYRQSLGQGLEFLIYFQGNSAPDKSGLPSDRFSAERTGGSVSTLTIQRTQQEDSAVYLCASSSGQRTGELFFGEGSRLTVL.

The gene calls are TRBV28 and TRBJ2-7; 7 nucleotides match TRBD1. CDR3 length equals 14 residues. Germline CDR1 MDHEN, CDR2 SYDVKM. The ends lost 6 bases at V and 2 bases at J; junction bases unmatched: 7. The CDR3 protein is CASSPRTGAYEQYF. The CDR3 DNA sequence: TGTGCCAGCAGCCCCCGGACAGGAGCCTACGAGCAGTACTTC.

The chain combines TRBV27 with TRBJ1-2, with 9 bases identical to TRBD1. With 5 bases clipped from V and 6 bases from J, the junction kept 4 bases outside the gene matches. Germline values: CDR1 MNHEY, CDR2 SMNVEV (reference sequence). The CDR3 consists of 13 residues. Here the CDR3 reads CASSGTGIDGYTF. The CDR3 DNA sequence: TGTGCCAGCAGTGGGACAGGGATAGATGGCTACACCTTC.

This rearrangement joins TRBV9 to TRBJ2-7, with 8 bases matching TRBD1. Per the germline V gene, CDR1 is SGDLS and CDR2 is YYNGEE. Germline trimming cut 0 bases from V and 7 bases from J; bases unmatched to any gene: 9. The CDR3 totals 15 residues. The CDR3 loop is CASSVGGTGGTEQYF. CDR3 bases: TGTGCCAGCAGCGTAGGGGGGACAGGAGGAACAGAGCAGTACTTC.

This clone was observed a single time. V gene TRBV6-2 or TRBV6-3 combines with J gene TRBJ2-1; TRBD1 matches 10 bases. With V trimmed by 6 bases and J by 0 bases, 5 bases remained unmatched. The germline V gene has CDR1 MNHEY and CDR2 SVGEGT. CDR3 length: 16 residues. The CDR3 here is CASSQWDRGSYNEQFF. The CDR3 bases are TGTGCCAGCAGCCAATGGGACAGGGGCTCCTACAATGAGCAGTTCTTC.

V usage is TRBV4-1 and J usage is TRBJ2-5; the D gene is possibly TRBD2 (6 bases). Germline V CDR1 and CDR2: MGHRA, YSYEKL. The length of the CDR3 is 15 residues. The V end lost 3 bases, the J end lost 6 bases, and 17 bases lay between the germline ends. CDR3 nucleotides: TGCGCCAGCAGCCAGCTGGGAGAGGGCGGGAAGACCCAGTACTTC. Translated: CASSQLGEGGKTQYF.

The V and J genes are TRBV3-1 (or the pseudogene TRBV3-2) and TRBJ1-6, with D uncertain. This CDR3 contains 14 residues. Germline CDR1 LGHDT, CDR2 YNNKEL (reference sequence). V lost 3 bases and J lost 7, with 10 bases in between. CDR3 sequence (DNA): TGTGCCAGCAGCCAGGGAGGACCAAATTCACCCCTCCACTTT. It translates to CASSQGGPNSPLHF.

Here the CDR3 reads CASSQVGGGADFGEQFF. The CDR3 DNA is TGCGCCAGCAGCCAAGTTGGCGGGGGGGCTGATTTTGGTGAGCAGTTCTTC. This rearrangement joins TRBV4-1 to TRBJ2-1; TRBD2 agrees at 9 bases. The V gene's germline CDR1 is MGHRA and CDR2 YSYEKL. V lost 1 base to trimming and J lost 9 bases; unmatched junction nucleotides: 13. This CDR3 spans 17 amino acids.

The rearrangement links TRBV4-1 to TRBJ1-2, with TRBD1 as a possible D gene (5 bases). With 3 bases removed from V and 7 bases from J, the gap between germline ends came to 18 bases. Germline V gives CDR1 MGHRA, CDR2 YSYEKL. The CDR3 length is 15 residues. Here the CDR3 DNA reads TGCGCCAGCAGCCAGGGGGGGGTGAGGCCGGGTGGCTACACCTTC. The encoded protein is CASSQGGVRPGGYTF.

The CDR3 nucleotides read TGCGCCAGCACCCAACAGAGCTCCTACAATGAGCAGTTCTTC. Translated, it gives CASTQQSSYNEQFF. This rearrangement joins TRBV5-1 to TRBJ2-1; D is undetermined. The germline V and J ends were trimmed by 6 bases and 0 bases, with 10 bases remaining between them. The CDR3 has 14 amino acids. The germline CDR1 and CDR2 sequences are SGHRS and YFSETQ.

This chain connects TRBV9 to TRBJ2-1; TRBD1 matches at 7 bases. After removal of 1 base from V and 3 bases from J, the junction contained 7 bases not matched to a gene. CDR1 is SGDLS, CDR2 YYNGEE, per germline. The CDR3 totals 16 residues. The CDR3 DNA follows: TGTGCCAGCAGCGTATTCGCGACAGGGCTCTACAATGAGCAGTTCTTC. It yields the protein CASSVFATGLYNEQFF.

V gene TRBV7-3 combines with J gene TRBJ2-4; possible D gene TRBD1, 6 bases. CDR1 and CDR2 from the germline V gene are SGHTA and FQGTGA. Trimming left V 1 base short and J 8 bases short, with 15 bases between. The CDR3 consists of 15 residues. The CDR3 nucleotides read TGTGCCAGCAGCTTAAGTGGGCAGGGGTGGGACATTCAGTACTTC. Its translation: CASSLSGQGWDIQYF.

The rearrangement links TRBV7-3 to TRBJ1-2; 7 nucleotides match TRBD1. The CDR3 contains 15 residues. Germline V CDR1 and CDR2: SGHTA, FQGTGA. Trimming cost V 4 bases and J 1 base; bases outside gene matches: 6. CDR3 DNA sequence: TGTGCCAGCAGCTCGGGACAGCGGATTAACTATGGCTACACCTTC. This gives the protein CASSSGQRINYGYTF.

The chain joins TRBV30 to TRBJ2-7; 9 nucleotides agree with TRBD2. The germline gives CDR1 GTSNPN, CDR2 SVGIG (reference sequence). V was pared by 2 bases and J by 6 bases, with 5 bases of the junction left unmatched. The CDR3 extends over 13 amino acids. The CDR3 sequence: CAWSHGTSSEQYF. In DNA, the CDR3 is TGTGCCTGGAGTCATGGGACTAGCTCCGAGCAGTACTTC.

About this clone: Other DNA sequences in this specimen translate into the identical CDR3. The gene calls are TRBV11-2 and TRBJ2-1; 7 bases align to TRBD2. Germline CDR1 and CDR2: SGHAT and FQNNGV. V was pared by 1 base and J by 1 base, with 4 bases of the junction left unmatched. The CDR3 extends over 16 amino acids. The CDR3 bases are TGTGCCAGCAGCTTAGCGGGGGGTGGTTCCTACAATGAGCAGTTCTTC. It codes for CASSLAGGGSYNEQFF.

The chain links TRBV4-1 to TRBJ2-5; D possibly corresponds to TRBD2 (6 bases). V was shortened by 3 bases and J by 5 bases, with 16 bases between the two germline ends. This CDR3 is 15 amino acids long. Germline V CDR1 and CDR2: MGHRA, YSYEKL. CDR3 bases: TGCGCCAGCAGCCACGAGGGACTGGCAGGGGAGACCCAGTACTTC. As protein: CASSHEGLAGETQYF.